This TCR beta chain was captured in a study of Tregs in tolerant kidney transplant recipients. Study-level results: Antigen-driven expansion was suggested because donor-specific Tregs expanded more than all Tregs in tolerant patients. Findings come from small patient numbers and require larger validation.

TCRdb's copy holds only in-frame clones and misses some; the assay was immunoSEQ multiplex PCR. The sample carries tens of thousands of clones, approximately 94% recorded once. Notes on this clone: Its specificity is not known. Relative to the germline gene, one junction end is altered; a read error may explain this.

This receptor was taken from a human donor who received a combined kidney and bone marrow transplant. Material: CD4+ T cells from blood, obtained before the transplant.

The DNA of the CDR3 is TGTGCCAGCAGCTCCGACAGTGGATCCTATGAGCAGTACTTC. Translated: CASSSDSGSYEQYF. V gene TRBV13 combines with J gene TRBJ2-7, with D possibly TRBD1 on 5 matching bases. CDR1 and CDR2 (germline): PRHDT, FYEKMQ (reference sequence). The CDR3 loop spans 14 amino acids.